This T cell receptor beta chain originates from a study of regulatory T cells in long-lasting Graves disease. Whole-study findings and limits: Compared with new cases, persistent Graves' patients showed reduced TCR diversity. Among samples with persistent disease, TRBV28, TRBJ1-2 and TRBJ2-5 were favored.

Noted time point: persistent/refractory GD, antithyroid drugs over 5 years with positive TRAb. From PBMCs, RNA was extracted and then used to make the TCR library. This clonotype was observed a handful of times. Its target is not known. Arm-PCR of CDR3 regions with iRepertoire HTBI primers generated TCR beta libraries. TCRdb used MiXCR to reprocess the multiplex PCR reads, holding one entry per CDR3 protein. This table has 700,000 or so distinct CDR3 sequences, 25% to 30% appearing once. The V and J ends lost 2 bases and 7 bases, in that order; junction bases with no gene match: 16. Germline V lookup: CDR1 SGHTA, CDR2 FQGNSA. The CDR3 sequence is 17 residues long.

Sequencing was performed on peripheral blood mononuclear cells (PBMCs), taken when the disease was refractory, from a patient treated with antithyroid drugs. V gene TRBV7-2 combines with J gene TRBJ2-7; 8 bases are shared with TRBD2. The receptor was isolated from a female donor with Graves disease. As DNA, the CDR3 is TGTGCCAGCAGCTTAATTGGGCTAGCGGGCCCCGGCGGGGAGCAGTACTTC. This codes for CASSLIGLAGPGGEQYF. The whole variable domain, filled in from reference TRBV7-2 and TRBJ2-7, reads GAGVSQSPSNKVTEKGKDVELRCDPISGHTALYWYRQSLGQGLEFLIYFQGNSAPDKSGLPSDRFSAERTGGSVSTLTIQRTQQEDSAVYLCASSLIGLAGPGGEQYFGPGTRLTVT.